This TCR beta chain was obtained from a study of STAT5B mutations in CD4+ large granular lymphocyte leukemia (dated 2022 in TCRdb). Study-level background: Among healthy controls, the CDR3 'QG' motif was associated with a particular HLA allele. Flow cytometry on FACSCanto II or FACSVerse confirmed that purified fractions exceeded 95% purity among lymphocytes. The study compared the TCRbeta repertoires of patients with CD4+ T-cell large granular lymphocyte leukemia against those of healthy blood donors.

TCRbeta rearrangements were sequenced from genomic DNA using the immunoSEQ assay at survey resolution. Processing in the source paper ran as follows. In the TCR sequencing data, the lowest productive clonotype frequency that could be detected was 2.59 x 10-5. Only productive TCRbeta rearrangements, defined as complete and in-frame sequences, were included in the analyses. Clonality for each sample was calculated as Simpson clonality in the immunoSEQ Analyzer version 3.0. Clones were binned by frequency as very rare, small, medium, large (1-20%) or hyperexpanded (>20%). Generation probabilities were estimated with OLGA 1.2.3, V-gene circos plots were made with VDJtools, specificities were looked up in VDJdb, and CDR3 motifs were identified with GLIPH. Drawn from immuneACCESS, this table holds only the in-frame rearrangements with V and J called that TCRdb kept. Clones are partly lost; checked studies trace under half to an unresolved V gene and leave the rest unexplained. V, J and clone size were drawn from that table, and D and trimming were deduced from the DNA. Across this sample there are approximately 19,000 clones, with around 75% seen only once. The ten largest clones represent approximately 30% of the sample.

General findings and caveats noted by the study authors: Data were not HLA-matched; higher clonality in CD4+ versus CD8+ T-LGLL could reflect the relatively small sample size. CD4-sorted patient repertoires appeared more clonal than healthy CD4+ repertoires, and this difference persisted after removing the putative leukemic clones. Enrichment of TRBV06-family usage was observed among the top patient clones (8/27) relative to healthy controls (2/35). Each patient's main leukemic clonotypes were private, but approximately 23% of these clonotypes showed up at low frequency in the non-leukemic repertoires of other patients.

The healthy controls were 30 to 45 blood donors, and the buffy coats of these donors were supplied by the Finnish Red Cross blood service. All TCR-sequenced material derived from peripheral blood: patient blood samples and healthy donor buffy coats. Peripheral blood mononuclear cells were isolated by Ficoll-Hypaque gradient centrifugation. CD4+ cells were magnetically purified from the buffy coats of healthy controls. The Gentra Puregene Cell and Tissue kit was used to extract genomic DNA, and a Qubit 2.0 fluorometer was used to measure the amount of genomic DNA. Its CDR3 holds 16 amino acids, cysteine through phenylalanine. Only the CDR3 DNA stays, 48 bases, in frame from base 1. The junction carries 18 bases between V and J, which are trimmed by 6 bases and 1 base respectively. The germline V gene encodes CDR1 SEHNR and CDR2 FQNEAQ (reference sequence). This clone has more than one count but fewer than ten. Its antigen remains unidentified. Base qualities are not recorded, but no much larger clone differs from it by a single base.

This chain joins TRBV7-9 to TRBJ1-1; TRBD1 is a weak D gene call, 6 bases matching. The source of this sequence is a human donor in good health. Source material: CD4+ T cells from blood buffy coats. The encoded CDR3 is CASSPPFRGANTEAFF. The sequenced DNA is TGTGCCAGCAGTCCCCCATTCCGGGGGGCGAACACTGAAGCTTTCTTT.